This entry features one TCR beta chain sequence. The antigen is unknown. The CDR3 consists of 12 residues. V was cut by 0 bases and J by 2 bases, with 0 bases left in between. CDR1 and CDR2 from the germline V gene are SEHNR and FQNEAQ (reference sequence). Clones were sequenced by immunoSEQ multiplex PCR, and TCRdb holds only the in-frame ones, with some missing. The table shows under 7,500 clones, with approximately 80% occurring only once. This entry is derived from a study of PD-1 blockade in classical Hodgkin lymphoma. Study results and caveats: Relapsed/refractory patients reportedly had the lowest baseline TCR diversity, below newly diagnosed patients, who were below healthy donors.

All patients relapsed after autologous stem cell transplantation, and brentuximab vedotin exposure varied. The rearrangement uses TRBV7-9 and TRBJ2-3; D uncertain. The sample was peripheral blood mononuclear cells (PBMCs), taken before the second cycle of nivolumab. This receptor was taken from a human donor with classical Hodgkin lymphoma. This chain's CDR3 is CASSLATDTQYF. The CDR3, as DNA: TGTGCCAGCAGCTTAGCCACAGATACGCAGTATTTT.